A single T cell receptor beta chain is shown here with its context. TCRdb itself ran the 5' RACE reads through MiXCR, one entry per CDR3 protein. The sample shows about 240,000 distinct CDR3 sequences, around 7.8% of them seen only once. The V end was cut by 0 bases, the J end by 8 bases, with 7 bases between. This CDR3 comprises 12 residues. In germline, CDR1 is SEHNR, CDR2 FQNEAQ (reference sequence). These data are taken from a study of CD8 T cells in ankylosing spondylitis. V gene TRBV7-9 combines with J gene TRBJ1-1, with D uncertain. This receptor was taken from a male donor with ankylosing spondylitis or in good health (not recorded which). Material: blood, either unsorted or a sorted T cell fraction (not recorded which). The DNA for the CDR3 is TGTGCCAGCAGCTTAGCGCCGGTCGAAGCTTTCTTT. Its translation is CASSLAPVEAFF.